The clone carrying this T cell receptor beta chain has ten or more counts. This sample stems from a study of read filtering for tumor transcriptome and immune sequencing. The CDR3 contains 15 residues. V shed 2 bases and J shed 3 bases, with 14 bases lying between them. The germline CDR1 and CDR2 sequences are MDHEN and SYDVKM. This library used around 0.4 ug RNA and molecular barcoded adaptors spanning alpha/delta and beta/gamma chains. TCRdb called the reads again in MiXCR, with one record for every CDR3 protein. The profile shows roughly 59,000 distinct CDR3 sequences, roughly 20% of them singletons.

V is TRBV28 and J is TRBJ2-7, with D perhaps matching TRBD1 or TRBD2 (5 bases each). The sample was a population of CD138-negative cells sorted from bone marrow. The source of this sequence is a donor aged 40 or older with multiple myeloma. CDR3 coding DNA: TGTGCCAGCAGTTTACCCCGGGACCCAGGCTACGAGCAGTACTTC. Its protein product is CASSLPRDPGYEQYF.